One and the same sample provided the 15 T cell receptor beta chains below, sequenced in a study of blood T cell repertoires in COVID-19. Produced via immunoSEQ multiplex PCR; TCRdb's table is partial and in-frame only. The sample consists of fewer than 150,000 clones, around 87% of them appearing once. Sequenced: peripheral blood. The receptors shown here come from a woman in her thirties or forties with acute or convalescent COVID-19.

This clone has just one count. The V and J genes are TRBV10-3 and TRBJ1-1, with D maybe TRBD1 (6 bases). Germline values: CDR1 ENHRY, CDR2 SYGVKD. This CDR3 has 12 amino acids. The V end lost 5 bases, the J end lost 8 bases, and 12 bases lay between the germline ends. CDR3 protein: CAISLQGSEAFF. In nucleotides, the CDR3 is TGTGCCATCAGTTTACAGGGATCCGAAGCTTTCTTT.

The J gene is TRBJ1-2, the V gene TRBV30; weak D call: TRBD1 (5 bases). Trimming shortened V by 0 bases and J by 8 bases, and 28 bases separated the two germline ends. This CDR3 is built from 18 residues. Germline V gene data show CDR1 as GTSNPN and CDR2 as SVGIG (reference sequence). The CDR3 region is CAWSVGPDSGSLAGGYTF. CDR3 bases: TGTGCCTGGAGTGTGGGGCCGGATTCTGGCTCCTTGGCAGGGGGCTACACCTTC.

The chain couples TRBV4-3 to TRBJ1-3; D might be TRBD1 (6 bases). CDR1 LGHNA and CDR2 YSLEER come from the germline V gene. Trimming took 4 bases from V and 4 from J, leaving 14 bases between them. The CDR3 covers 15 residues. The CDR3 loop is CASSREQGLGNTIYF. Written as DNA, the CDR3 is TGCGCCAGCAGCCGTGAACAGGGTTTGGGAAACACCATATATTTT.

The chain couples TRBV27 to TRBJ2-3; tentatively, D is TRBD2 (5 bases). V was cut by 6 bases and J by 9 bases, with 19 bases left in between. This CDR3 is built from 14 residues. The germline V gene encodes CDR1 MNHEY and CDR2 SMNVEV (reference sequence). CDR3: CASRSLGSWETQYF. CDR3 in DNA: TGTGCCAGCAGATCACTAGGGAGTTGGGAAACGCAGTATTTT.

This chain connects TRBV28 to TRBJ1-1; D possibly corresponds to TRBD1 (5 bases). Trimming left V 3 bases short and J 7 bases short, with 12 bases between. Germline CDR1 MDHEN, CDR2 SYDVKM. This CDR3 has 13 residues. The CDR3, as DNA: TGTGCCAGCAGTTTTTCTACAGGCTATGAAGCTTTCTTT. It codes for CASSFSTGYEAFF. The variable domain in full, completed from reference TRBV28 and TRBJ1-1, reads DVKVTQSSRYLVKRTGEKVFLECVQDMDHENMFWYRQDPGLGLRLIYFSYDVKMKEKGDIPEGYSVSREKKERFSLILESASTNQTSMYLCASSFSTGYEAFFGQGTRLTVV.

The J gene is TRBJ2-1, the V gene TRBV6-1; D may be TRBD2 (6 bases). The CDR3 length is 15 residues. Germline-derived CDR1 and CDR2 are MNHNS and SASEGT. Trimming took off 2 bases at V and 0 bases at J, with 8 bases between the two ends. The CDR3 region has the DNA TGTGCCAGCAGTGAATTGGGGGGCTCCTACAATGAGCAGTTCTTC. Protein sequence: CASSELGGSYNEQFF.

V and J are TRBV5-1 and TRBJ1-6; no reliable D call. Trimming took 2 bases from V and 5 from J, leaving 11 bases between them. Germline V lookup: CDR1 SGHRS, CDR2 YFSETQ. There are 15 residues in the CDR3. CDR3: CASSLTRVDNSPLHF. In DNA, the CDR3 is TGCGCCAGCAGCTTAACCCGGGTGGATAATTCACCCCTCCACTTT.

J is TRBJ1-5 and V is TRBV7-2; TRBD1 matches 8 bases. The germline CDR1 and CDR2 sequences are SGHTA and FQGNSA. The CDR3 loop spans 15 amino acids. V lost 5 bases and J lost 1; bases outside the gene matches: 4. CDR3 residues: CASSTRQGSNQPQHF. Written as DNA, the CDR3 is TGTGCCAGCAGCACCCGACAGGGGAGCAATCAGCCCCAGCATTTT.

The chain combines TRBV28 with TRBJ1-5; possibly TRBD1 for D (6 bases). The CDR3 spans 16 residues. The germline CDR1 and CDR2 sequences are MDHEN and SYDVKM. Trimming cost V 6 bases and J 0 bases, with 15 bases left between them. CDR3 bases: TGTGCCAGCAGCATGACCCCACAGGGTAGCAATCAGCCCCAGCATTTT. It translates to CASSMTPQGSNQPQHF. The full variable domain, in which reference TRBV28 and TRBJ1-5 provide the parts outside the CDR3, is DVKVTQSSRYLVKRTGEKVFLECVQDMDHENMFWYRQDPGLGLRLIYFSYDVKMKEKGDIPEGYSVSREKKERFSLILESASTNQTSMYLCASSMTPQGSNQPQHFGDGTRLSIL.

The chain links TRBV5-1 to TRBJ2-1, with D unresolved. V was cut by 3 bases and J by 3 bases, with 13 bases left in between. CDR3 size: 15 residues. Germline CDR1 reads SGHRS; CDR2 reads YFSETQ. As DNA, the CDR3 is TGCGCCAGCAGCTACCCCCGACTCGACTACAATGAGCAGTTCTTC. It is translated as CASSYPRLDYNEQFF.

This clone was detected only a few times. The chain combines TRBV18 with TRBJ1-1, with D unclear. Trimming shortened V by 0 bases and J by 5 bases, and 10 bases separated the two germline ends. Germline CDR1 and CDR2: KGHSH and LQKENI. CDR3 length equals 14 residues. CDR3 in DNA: TGTGCCAGCTCACCACCAAGGCGAGGGACTGAAGCTTTCTTT. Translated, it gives CASSPPRRGTEAFF.

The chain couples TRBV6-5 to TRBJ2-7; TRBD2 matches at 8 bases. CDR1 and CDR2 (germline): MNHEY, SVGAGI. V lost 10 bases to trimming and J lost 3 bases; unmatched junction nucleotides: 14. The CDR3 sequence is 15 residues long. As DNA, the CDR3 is TGTGCCACCATTCGGGAGGGACTAGTAAGCTACGAGCAGTACTTC. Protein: CATIREGLVSYEQYF.

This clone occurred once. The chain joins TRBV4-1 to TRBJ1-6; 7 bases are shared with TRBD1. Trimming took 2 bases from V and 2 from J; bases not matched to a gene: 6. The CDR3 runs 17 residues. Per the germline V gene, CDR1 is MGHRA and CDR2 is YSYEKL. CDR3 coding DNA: TGCGCCAGCAGCCAATTCGAGACAGGGACCTATAATTCACCCCTCCACTTT. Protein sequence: CASSQFETGTYNSPLHF.

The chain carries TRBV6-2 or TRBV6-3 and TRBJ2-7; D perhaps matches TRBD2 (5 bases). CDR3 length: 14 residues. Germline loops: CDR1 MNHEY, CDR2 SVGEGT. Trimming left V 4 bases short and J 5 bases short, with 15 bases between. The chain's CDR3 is CASSWVLGLHEQYF. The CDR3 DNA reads TGTGCCAGCAGTTGGGTCCTAGGACTCCACGAGCAGTACTTC.

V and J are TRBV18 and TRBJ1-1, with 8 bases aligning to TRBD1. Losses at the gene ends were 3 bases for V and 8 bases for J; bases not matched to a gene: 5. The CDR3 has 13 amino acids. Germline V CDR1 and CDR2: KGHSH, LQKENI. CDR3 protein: CASSPNRGLEAFF. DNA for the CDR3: TGTGCCAGCTCACCTAACAGGGGGTTAGAAGCTTTCTTT.